This TCR beta chain was sequenced during a study of T cell responses to AZD1222 COVID-19 vaccine. This CDR3 region has 12 residues. Germline-derived CDR1 and CDR2 are SGHNT and YENEEA. The V end was cut by 4 bases, the J end by 4 bases, with 6 bases between. The assay was immunoSEQ multiplex PCR, and TCRdb's table has in-frame clones only and misses some. The data show some 140,000 clones, about nine tenths seen once. The sequence derives from an adult in good health. The sequences come from peripheral blood, collected on day 0 of AZD1222 vaccination. The V gene is TRBV11-3, the J gene TRBJ2-3, with unresolved D. CDR3 sequence: CASSSPSDTQYF. Written as DNA, the CDR3 is TGTGCCAGCAGCTCACCGTCAGATACGCAGTATTTT. The full variable domain, its missing parts supplied by reference TRBV11-3 and TRBJ2-3, is EAGVVQSPRYKIIEKKQPVAFWCNPISGHNTLYWYLQNLGQGPELLIRYENEEAVDDSQLPKDRFSAERLKGVDSTLKIQPAELGDSAVYLCASSSPSDTQYFGPGTRLTVL.